The 17 T cell receptor beta chains in this list originate from one sample, sequenced in a study of T cell responses to AZD1222 COVID-19 vaccine. Libraries were prepared by immunoSEQ multiplex PCR; TCRdb keeps only in-frame clonotypes and omits some of them. The sample consists of roughly 120,000 clones, about 90% of them appearing once. The starting material was peripheral blood, obtained on day 0 of AZD1222 vaccination. The receptors originated from an adult in good health.

The chain links TRBV7-8 to TRBJ2-1; 8 nucleotides line up with TRBD2. The V segment lost 1 base and the J segment 2 bases; nucleotides outside the gene matches: 4. Germline assignment: CDR1 SGHVS and CDR2 FQNEAQ. The CDR3 covers 16 residues. The CDR3 DNA reads TGTGCCAGCAGCTTAGGGGGTAGCGGGGCCTACAATGAGCAGTTCTTC. Amino acids: CASSLGGSGAYNEQFF.

The chain carries TRBV6-5 and TRBJ1-2, with a tentative D call TRBD1 (5 bases). Trimming pared 2 bases from V and 8 bases from J, leaving 21 bases between. This CDR3 is built from 16 residues. Germline loops: CDR1 MNHEY, CDR2 SVGAGI. CDR3 nucleotides: TGTGCCAGCAGTTACGGGGACCTTACCCTTCCGGGGGGCTACACCTTC. Amino acids: CASSYGDLTLPGGYTF.

This sequence joins TRBV5-1 and TRBJ2-3; TRBD1 might be the D (6 bases). The CDR3 length is 15 residues. Trimming took off 4 bases at V and 3 bases at J, with 15 bases between the two ends. Germline-derived CDR1 and CDR2 are SGHRS and YFSETQ. The CDR3 nucleotides read TGCGCCAGCAGCGGCGATACAGGGTTAACAGATACGCAGTATTTT. Protein sequence: CASSGDTGLTDTQYF.

V and J are TRBV3-1 (or the pseudogene TRBV3-2) and TRBJ2-7; 7 positions agree with TRBD2. Germline-derived CDR1 and CDR2 are LGHDT and YNNKEL (reference sequence). The CDR3 is made up of 16 amino acids. The ends lost 1 base at V and 0 bases at J; junction bases unmatched: 6. CDR3 region: CASSQGSSGASYEQYF. The CDR3 DNA is TGTGCCAGCAGCCAAGGGTCCAGCGGGGCCTCCTACGAGCAGTACTTC.

The CDR3, as DNA: TGTGCCAGCAGCTTACCATTCAGCGGGGGTGACCAGTACTTC. Translating it yields CASSLPFSGGDQYF. The V and J genes are TRBV7-9 and TRBJ2-4; 8 nucleotides match TRBD2. CDR1 is SEHNR, CDR2 FQNEAQ, per germline (reference sequence). There are 14 residues in the CDR3. V shed 2 bases, J shed 13 bases, and the junction held 10 bases outside the gene matches.

This clone was observed a handful of times. The chain links TRBV20-1 to TRBJ1-5; weak D call: TRBD1 (5 bases). Germline loops: CDR1 DFQATT, CDR2 SNEGSKA (reference sequence). Trimming took off 3 bases at V and 5 bases at J, with 11 bases between the two ends. CDR3 length: 13 residues. The CDR3 region has the DNA TGCAGTGCTAGTAGCCAGGGTTATCAGCCCCAGCATTTT. Its translation: CSASSQGYQPQHF.

J is TRBJ2-7 and V is TRBV4-3; a possible D gene is TRBD1 (5 bases). CDR1 and CDR2 (germline): LGHNA, YSLEER. CDR3 size: 15 residues. The ends were cut back, 0 bases at V and 3 bases at J, with 12 bases in the middle. The CDR3 loop is CASSQDWQGGYEQYF. CDR3 nucleotide sequence: TGCGCCAGCAGCCAAGATTGGCAGGGTGGCTACGAGCAGTACTTC.

This CDR3 is CASSAGTGSYNEQFF. The CDR3 DNA reads as TGTGCCAGCAGTGCCGGGACAGGCTCCTACAATGAGCAGTTCTTC. The J gene is TRBJ2-1, the V gene TRBV2; 8 nucleotides agree with TRBD1. V lost 4 bases, J lost 0 bases, and 2 bases stayed unmatched. The CDR3 contains 15 residues. Per the germline V gene, CDR1 is SNHLY and CDR2 is FYNNEI.

The chain recombines TRBV27 with TRBJ1-2; TRBD1 matches 9 bases. The CDR3 runs 17 residues. The V segment lost 2 bases and the J segment 3 bases; nucleotides outside the gene matches: 10. Per the germline V gene, CDR1 is MNHEY and CDR2 is SMNVEV (reference sequence). CDR3 sequence: CASSLGVSDRGHYGYTF. The CDR3 nucleotides are TGTGCCAGCAGTTTAGGGGTTTCGGACAGGGGTCACTATGGCTACACCTTC.

This clone was found once. The chain carries TRBV28 and TRBJ1-1; D gene ambiguous. The CDR3 extends over 15 amino acids. Germline V gene sequence: CDR1 MDHEN, CDR2 SYDVKM. V lost 2 bases, J lost 0 bases, and 10 bases lay in between. The CDR3 protein is CASSLLTAMNTEAFF. The CDR3 nucleotides read TGTGCCAGCAGTTTACTTACAGCGATGAACACTGAAGCTTTCTTT.

The genes are TRBV7-9 and TRBJ2-7; TRBD2 is a possible D gene (6 bases). The CDR3 spans 12 residues. Deletions cut 2 bases from V and 5 bases from J, with 7 bases between. Germline V gene data show CDR1 as SEHNR and CDR2 as FQNEAQ (reference sequence). The CDR3 nucleotides are TGTGCCAGCAGCTTACGGAGGGACGAGCAGTACTTC. It translates to CASSLRRDEQYF.

V usage is TRBV5-1 and J usage is TRBJ1-1; unclear D gene. This CDR3 comprises 14 residues. The V gene lost 0 bases and the J gene lost 1 base, with 7 bases spanning the gap. Germline values: CDR1 SGHRS, CDR2 YFSETQ. This chain's CDR3 is CASSLARQNTEAFF. In DNA form, the CDR3 reads TGCGCCAGCAGCTTGGCCCGACAGAACACTGAAGCTTTCTTT.

This CDR3 reads CASSLGSTRGNTIYF. CDR3 DNA: TGTGCCAGCAGCTTAGGCTCGACCCGAGGAAACACCATATATTTT. This chain joins TRBV7-2 and TRBJ1-3; D gene uncertain. V gave up 1 base and J gave up 4 bases, with 11 bases separating them. Germline V gene data show CDR1 as SGHTA and CDR2 as FQGNSA. The CDR3 runs to 15 residues.

This clone was found a few times. The same CDR3 can be traced to other DNA sequences in this sample. The chain combines TRBV28 with TRBJ2-7; the D gene is possibly TRBD1 (6 bases). The length of the CDR3 is 13 residues. The ends were cut back, 4 bases at V and 5 bases at J, with 12 bases in the middle. The germline gives CDR1 MDHEN, CDR2 SYDVKM. This CDR3 reads CASSSQGPHEQYF. The CDR3, as DNA: TGTGCCAGCAGTTCCCAGGGGCCGCACGAGCAGTACTTC.

Comment on this clone: The sample has other DNA sequences that encode this CDR3 too. This sequence joins TRBV7-2 and TRBJ2-7; 7 nucleotides align to TRBD2. The CDR3 sequence is 15 residues long. CDR1 is SGHTA and CDR2 is FQGNSA in the germline V gene. The junction had 4 bases not matched to a gene; V was cut back by 2 bases and J by 0 bases. CDR3 protein: CASSLSGGSSYEQYF. As DNA, the CDR3 is TGTGCCAGCAGCTTATCGGGAGGATCCTCCTACGAGCAGTACTTC.

The chain is built from TRBV5-1 and TRBJ1-6; 8 positions agree with TRBD1. Trimming cost V 4 bases and J 7 bases; bases outside gene matches: 7. Looked up from germline, CDR1 is SGHRS and CDR2 is YFSETQ. The CDR3 is 15 amino acids. CDR3 amino acids: CASSPTTGGNSPLHF. CDR3 DNA: TGCGCCAGCAGCCCCACCACAGGGGGGAATTCACCCCTCCACTTT. The full variable domain, in which reference TRBV5-1 and TRBJ1-6 provide the parts outside the CDR3, is KAGVTQTPRYLIKTRGQQVTLSCSPISGHRSVSWYQQTPGQGLQFLFEYFSETQRNKGNFPGRFSGRQFSNSRSEMNVSTLELGDSALYLCASSPTTGGNSPLHFGNGTRLTVT.

This clone was seen a single time. The chain joins TRBV28 to TRBJ1-1; D may be TRBD1 (6 bases). This CDR3 has 14 amino acids. Germline loops: CDR1 MDHEN, CDR2 SYDVKM. V was clipped by 7 bases and J by 4 bases, with 16 bases between them. The CDR3: CASNQQGVRTEAFF. The CDR3 nucleotides read TGTGCCAGCAACCAACAGGGCGTTCGCACTGAAGCTTTCTTT.